The clone carrying this TCR beta chain was found once. Its antigen is unknown. The data were produced by immunoSEQ multiplex PCR, yet TCRdb's version contains in-frame clones alone and is incomplete. The table has 70,000 to 80,000 clones, more than 70% seen once. This specimen comes from a study of T cells in localized non-small cell lung cancer. Study-wide results and caveats: A single tumor region was sequenced, leaving heterogeneity possible. Uninvolved nearby lung showed the greatest T cell clonality, exceeding that found in tumor.

In germline, CDR1 is KGHSH, CDR2 LQKENI. The CDR3 contains 14 residues. Deletions cut 3 bases from V and 9 bases from J, with 15 bases between. The sequence was obtained from a woman aged 40 to 75 with stage I squamous cell lung carcinoma. Sequences were derived from peripheral blood, sampled before any cancer treatment. The chain employs TRBV18 and TRBJ1-3; possible D gene TRBD1, 6 bases. CDR3 loop: CASSPRQDQGTIYF. Written as DNA, the CDR3 is TGTGCCAGCTCACCCCGACAGGACCAAGGCACCATATATTTT.